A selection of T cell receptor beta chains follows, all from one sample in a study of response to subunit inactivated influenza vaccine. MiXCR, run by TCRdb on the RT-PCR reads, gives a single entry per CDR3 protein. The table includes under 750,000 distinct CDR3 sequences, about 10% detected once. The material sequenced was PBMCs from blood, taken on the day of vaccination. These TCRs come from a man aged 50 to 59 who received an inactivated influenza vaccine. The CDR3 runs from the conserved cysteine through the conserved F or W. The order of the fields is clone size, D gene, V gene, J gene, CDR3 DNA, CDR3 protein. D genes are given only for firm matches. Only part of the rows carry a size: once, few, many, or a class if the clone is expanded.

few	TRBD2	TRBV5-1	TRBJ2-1	TGCGCCAGCAGCTACGGGGGGGCCGAGGGTCAGCAGTTCTTC	CASSYGGAEGQQFF
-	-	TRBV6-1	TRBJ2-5	TGTGCCACCCCGGGGGCGGGACGCCCTATCCAAGAGACCCAGTACTTC	CATPGAGRPIQETQYF
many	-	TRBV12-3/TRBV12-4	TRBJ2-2	TGTGCCAGCAGTGCTGGCCCAGCAGGCACCGGGGAGCTGTTTTTT	CASSAGPAGTGELFF
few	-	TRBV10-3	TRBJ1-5	TGTGCCATCAGCGACTCAGGGGCCGGCAATCAGCCCCAGCATTTT	CAISDSGAGNQPQHF
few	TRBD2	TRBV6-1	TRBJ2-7	TGTGCCAGCAGGGGGACTAGGATCGGAGTGGAGCAGTACTTC	CASRGTRIGVEQYF
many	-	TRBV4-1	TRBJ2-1	TGCGCCAGCAGCCTTGAACCAGGGAACAATGAGCAGTTCTTC	CASSLEPGNNEQFF
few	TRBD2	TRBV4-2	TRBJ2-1	TGTGCCAGCAGCCAAGATGGCACTAGCGGATACAATGAGCAGTTCTTC	CASSQDGTSGYNEQFF
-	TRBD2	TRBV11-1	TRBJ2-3	TGTGCCAGCAGCTTGGCTAGCGGGAGGTGGGATACGCAGTATTTT	CASSLASGRWDTQYF
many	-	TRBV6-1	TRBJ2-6	TGTGCCAGCAGCAAATTGTCCGGGGCCAACGTCCTGACTTTC	CASSKLSGANVLTF
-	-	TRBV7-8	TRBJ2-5	TGTGCCAGCAGCTTACAGGAAGGAGGAGAGACCCAGTACTTC	CASSLQEGGETQYF
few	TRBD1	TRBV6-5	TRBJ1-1	TGTGCCAGCAGTTACCGAGAGACAGGGGAAGCTTTCTTT	CASSYRETGEAFF
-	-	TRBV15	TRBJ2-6	TGTGCCACCAGCAGAGCCATTAACTCTGGGGCCAACGTCCTGACTTTC	CATSRAINSGANVLTF
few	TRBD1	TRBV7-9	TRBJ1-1	TGTGCCAGCAGCTGGGGACAGGGTGCCACTGAAGCTTTCTTT	CASSWGQGATEAFF
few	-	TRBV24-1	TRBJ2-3	TGTGCCACCAGTGATTTCCCGGGACAACCGTCGACAGATACGCAGTATTTT	CATSDFPGQPSTDTQYF